This TCR beta chain was identified during a study of vaccination and CD4 T cells after COVID-19. Study-level findings and limits: Looking at convalescent patients, 304 of their 307 vaccine-specific clones were spike mono-reactive.

The Oncomine TCR Beta short-read assay was what sequenced the DNA obtained from cultured CD4+ T cells. TCRdb redid the calling of the PCR reads with MiXCR, one entry per CDR3 protein. Here the sample spans 15,000 to 20,000 distinct CDR3 sequences, roughly 60% being singletons. This CDR3 region has 15 residues. The germline CDR1 and CDR2 sequences are LNHNV and YYDKDF (reference sequence). With V trimmed by 1 base and J by 3 bases, 2 bases remained unmatched. Treatment described: roughly 10-day PBMC culture with coronavirus spike peptide pools or control peptides (ViraFEST assay). This clonotype showed up just a few times. Its specificity is not known.

The chain couples TRBV15 to TRBJ2-1; 8 bases match TRBD1. The clonotype comes from a human donor who had recovered from COVID-19. The sequencing here drew on CD4+ T cells from blood, cultured in vitro, taken before SARS-CoV-2 vaccination. This CDR3 is CATSRGTGGYNEQFF. As DNA, the CDR3 is TGTGCCACCAGCAGAGGCACAGGGGGCTACAATGAGCAGTTCTTC.